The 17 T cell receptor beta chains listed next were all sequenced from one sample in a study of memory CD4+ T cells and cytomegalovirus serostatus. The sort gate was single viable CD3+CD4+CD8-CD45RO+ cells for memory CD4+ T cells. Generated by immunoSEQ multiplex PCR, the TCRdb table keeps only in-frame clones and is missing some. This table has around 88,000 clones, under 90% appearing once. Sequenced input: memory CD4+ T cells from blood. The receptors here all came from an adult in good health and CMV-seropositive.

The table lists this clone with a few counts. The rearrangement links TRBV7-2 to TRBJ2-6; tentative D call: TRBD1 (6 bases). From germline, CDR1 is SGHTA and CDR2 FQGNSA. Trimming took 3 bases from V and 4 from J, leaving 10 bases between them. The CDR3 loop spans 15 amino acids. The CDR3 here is CASSFAGAGANVLTF. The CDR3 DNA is TGTGCCAGCAGCTTCGCAGGGGCCGGGGCCAACGTCCTGACTTTC.

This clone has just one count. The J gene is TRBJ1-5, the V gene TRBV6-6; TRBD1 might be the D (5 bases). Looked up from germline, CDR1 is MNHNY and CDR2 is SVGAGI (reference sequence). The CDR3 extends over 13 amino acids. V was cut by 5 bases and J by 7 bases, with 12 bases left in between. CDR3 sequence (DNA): TGTGCCAGCAGTATGGAGGGACGACAGCCCCAGCATTTT. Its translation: CASSMEGRQPQHF.

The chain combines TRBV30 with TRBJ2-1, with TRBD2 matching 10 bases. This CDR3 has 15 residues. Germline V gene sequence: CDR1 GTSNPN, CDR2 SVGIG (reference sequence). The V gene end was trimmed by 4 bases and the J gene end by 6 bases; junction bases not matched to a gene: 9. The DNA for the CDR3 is TGTGCCTGGATCGAAAGAAGCGGGAGGGTCAATGAGCAGTTCTTC. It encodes CAWIERSGRVNEQFF.

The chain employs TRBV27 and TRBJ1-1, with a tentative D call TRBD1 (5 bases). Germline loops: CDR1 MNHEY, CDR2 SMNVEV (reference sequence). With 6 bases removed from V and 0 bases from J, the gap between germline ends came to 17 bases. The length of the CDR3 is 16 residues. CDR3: CASRERPDTLNTEAFF. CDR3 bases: TGTGCCAGCAGGGAGAGGCCGGACACCTTGAACACTGAAGCTTTCTTT.

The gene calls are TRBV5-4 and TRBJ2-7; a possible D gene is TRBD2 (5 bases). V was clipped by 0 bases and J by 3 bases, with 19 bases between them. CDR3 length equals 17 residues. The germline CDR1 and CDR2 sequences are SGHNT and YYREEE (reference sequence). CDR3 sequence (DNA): TGTGCCAGCAGCTTGGGGGGTTTCGCGGGCGCCTTCTACGAGCAGTACTTC. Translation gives CASSLGGFAGAFYEQYF.

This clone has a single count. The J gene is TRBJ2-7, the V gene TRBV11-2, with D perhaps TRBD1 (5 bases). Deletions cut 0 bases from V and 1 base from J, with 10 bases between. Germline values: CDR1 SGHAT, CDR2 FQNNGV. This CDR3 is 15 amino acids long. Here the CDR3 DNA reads TGTGCCAGCAGCTTAGATCTCCAGGGTTCCTACGAGCAGTACTTC. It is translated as CASSLDLQGSYEQYF.

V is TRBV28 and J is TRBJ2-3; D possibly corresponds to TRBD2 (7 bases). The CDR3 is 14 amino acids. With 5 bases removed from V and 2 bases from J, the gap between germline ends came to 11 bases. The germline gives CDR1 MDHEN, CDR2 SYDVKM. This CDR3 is CASSPAGHTDTQYF. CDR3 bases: TGTGCCAGCAGTCCAGCGGGACACACAGATACGCAGTATTTT. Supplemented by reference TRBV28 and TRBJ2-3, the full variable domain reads DVKVTQSSRYLVKRTGEKVFLECVQDMDHENMFWYRQDPGLGLRLIYFSYDVKMKEKGDIPEGYSVSREKKERFSLILESASTNQTSMYLCASSPAGHTDTQYFGPGTRLTVL.

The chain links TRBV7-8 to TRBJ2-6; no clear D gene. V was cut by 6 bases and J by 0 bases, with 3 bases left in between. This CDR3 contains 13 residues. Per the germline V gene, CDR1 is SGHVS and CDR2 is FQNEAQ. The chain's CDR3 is CASSPSGANVLTF. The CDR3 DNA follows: TGTGCCAGCAGTCCCTCTGGGGCCAACGTCCTGACTTTC.

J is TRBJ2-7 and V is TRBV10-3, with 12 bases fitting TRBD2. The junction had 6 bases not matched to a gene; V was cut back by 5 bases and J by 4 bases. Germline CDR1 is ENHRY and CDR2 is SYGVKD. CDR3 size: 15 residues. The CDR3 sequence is CAISTLAGGGYEQYF. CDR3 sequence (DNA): TGTGCCATCAGTACACTAGCGGGAGGAGGTTACGAGCAGTACTTC.

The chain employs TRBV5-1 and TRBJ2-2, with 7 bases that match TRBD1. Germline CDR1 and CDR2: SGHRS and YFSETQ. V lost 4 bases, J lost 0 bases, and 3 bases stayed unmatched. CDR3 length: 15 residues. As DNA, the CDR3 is TGCGCCAGCAGCGCCGGGACAGCGAACACCGGGGAGCTGTTTTTT. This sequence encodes CASSAGTANTGELFF.

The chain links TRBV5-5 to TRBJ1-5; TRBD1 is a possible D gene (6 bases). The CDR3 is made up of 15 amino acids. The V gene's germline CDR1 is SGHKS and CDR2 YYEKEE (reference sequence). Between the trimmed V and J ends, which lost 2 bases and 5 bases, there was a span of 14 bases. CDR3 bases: TGTGCCAGCAGCTTCGGGGGCAGGACGGATCAGCCCCAGCATTTT. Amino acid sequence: CASSFGGRTDQPQHF.

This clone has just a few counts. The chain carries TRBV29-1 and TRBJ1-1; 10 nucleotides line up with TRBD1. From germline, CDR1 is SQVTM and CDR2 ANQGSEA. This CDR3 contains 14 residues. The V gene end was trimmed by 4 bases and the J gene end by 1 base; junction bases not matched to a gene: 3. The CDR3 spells CSVARQGANTEAFF. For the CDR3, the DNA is TGCAGCGTTGCCCGACAGGGGGCGAACACTGAAGCTTTCTTT.

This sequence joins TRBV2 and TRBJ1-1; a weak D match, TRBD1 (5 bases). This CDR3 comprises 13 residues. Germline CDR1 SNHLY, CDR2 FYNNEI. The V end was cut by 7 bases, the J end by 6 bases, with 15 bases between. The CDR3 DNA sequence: TGTGCCAGCACCGAGCCGGGGGTGTCTGAAGCTTTCTTT. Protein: CASTEPGVSEAFF.

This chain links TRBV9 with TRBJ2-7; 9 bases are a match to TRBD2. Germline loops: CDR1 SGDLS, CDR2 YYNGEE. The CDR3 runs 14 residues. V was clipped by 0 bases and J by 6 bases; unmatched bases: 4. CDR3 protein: CASSVGEREVEQYF. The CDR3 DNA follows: TGTGCCAGCAGCGTAGGTGAGCGGGAGGTCGAGCAGTACTTC.

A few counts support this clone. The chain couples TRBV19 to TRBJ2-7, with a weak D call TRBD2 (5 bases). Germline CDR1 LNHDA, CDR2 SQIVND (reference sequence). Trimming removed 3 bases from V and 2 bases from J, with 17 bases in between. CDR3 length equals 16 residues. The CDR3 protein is CASSIERTPVTYEQYF. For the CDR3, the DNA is TGTGCCAGTAGTATTGAGCGGACGCCCGTCACCTACGAGCAGTACTTC.

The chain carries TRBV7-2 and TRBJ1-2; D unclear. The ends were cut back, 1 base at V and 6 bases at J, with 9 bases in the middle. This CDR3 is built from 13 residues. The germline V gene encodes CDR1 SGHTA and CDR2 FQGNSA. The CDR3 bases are TGTGCCAGCAGCTTAGTAGGAGTGGATGGCTACACCTTC. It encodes CASSLVGVDGYTF.

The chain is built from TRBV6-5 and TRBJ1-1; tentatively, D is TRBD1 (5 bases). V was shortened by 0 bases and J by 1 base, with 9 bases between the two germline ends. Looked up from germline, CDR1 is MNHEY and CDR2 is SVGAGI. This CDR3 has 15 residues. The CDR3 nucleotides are TGTGCCAGCAGTTACTCGGGGACCTCGAACACTGAAGCTTTCTTT. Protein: CASSYSGTSNTEAFF.